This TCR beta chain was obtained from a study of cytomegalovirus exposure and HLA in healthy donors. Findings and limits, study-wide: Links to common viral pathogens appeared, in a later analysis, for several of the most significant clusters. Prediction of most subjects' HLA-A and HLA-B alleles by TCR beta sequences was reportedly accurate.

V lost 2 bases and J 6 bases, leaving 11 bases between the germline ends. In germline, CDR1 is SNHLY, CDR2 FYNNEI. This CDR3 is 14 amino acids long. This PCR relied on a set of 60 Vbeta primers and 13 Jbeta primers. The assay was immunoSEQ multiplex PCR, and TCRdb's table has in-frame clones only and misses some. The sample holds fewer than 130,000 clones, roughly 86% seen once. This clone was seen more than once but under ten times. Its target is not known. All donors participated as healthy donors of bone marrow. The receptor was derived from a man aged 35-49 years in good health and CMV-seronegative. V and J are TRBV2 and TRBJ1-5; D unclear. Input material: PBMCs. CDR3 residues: CASSERSRVQPQHF. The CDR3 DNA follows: TGTGCCAGCAGTGAAAGGAGTCGAGTTCAGCCCCAGCATTTT.